A selection of T cell receptor beta chains follows, all from one sample in a study of blood T cell repertoires in COVID-19. This table comes from immunoSEQ multiplex PCR, and its TCRdb copy is limited to in-frame clones, with some not included. In the table there are 300,000 to 400,000 clones, around 87% of which are singletons. The sequenced sample consisted of peripheral blood. These receptors originate from a woman aged 45-65 years with COVID-19, enrolled during active disease. CDR3s include the opening cysteine and the closing phenylalanine or tryptophan. The D gene is left open where the match is weak. Expanded clones get a size class; other rows say once, few or many, or leave the size out.

clone size	V gene	J gene	CDR3 length	D gene	CDR3 DNA	CDR3 protein
.	TRBV2	TRBJ2-1	12	.	TGTGCCAGCAGTGCCAGATACAATGAGCAGTTCTTC	CASSARYNEQFF
.	TRBV12-3/TRBV12-4	TRBJ2-5	13	.	TGTACCAGCAGTATCGGACAGACAGAGACCCAGTACTTC	CTSSIGQTETQYF
many	TRBV24-1	TRBJ1-2	15	.	TGTGCCACCAGTGACCCTACTCGGACAGCATATGGCTACACCTTC	CATSDPTRTAYGYTF
.	TRBV19	TRBJ2-1	13	TRBD2	TGTGCCAGTAGTAAAGGGAGGGAGTATGAGCAGTTCTTC	CASSKGREYEQFF
.	TRBV4-2	TRBJ2-7	15	TRBD2	TGTGCCAGCAGCCAAGTGACTAGCGGGAGGTACGAGCAGTACTTC	CASSQVTSGRYEQYF
once	TRBV3-1/TRBV3-2	TRBJ2-3	16	.	TGTGCCAGCAGCCAAGAATCAGCGAAGGCAACAGATACGCAGTATTTT	CASSQESAKATDTQYF
.	TRBV9	TRBJ1-1	15	TRBD1	TGTGCCAGCAGCGTAGCCGACAGGGGACAAACTGAAGCTTTCTTT	CASSVADRGQTEAFF
.	TRBV14	TRBJ1-5	16	.	TGTGCCAGCAGCCAAGTGGCAGGCCTCAGCAATCAGCCCCAGCATTTT	CASSQVAGLSNQPQHF
.	TRBV7-2	TRBJ2-7	18	TRBD2	TGTGCCAGCACCCCCCCCATAGCACCAGTAGCGGGAACCTACGAGCAGTACTTC	CASTPPIAPVAGTYEQYF
.	TRBV19	TRBJ2-5	17	TRBD1	TGTGCCAGTAGTATGATCCAAGGACAGGGCCAAGGGGAGACCCAGTACTTC	CASSMIQGQGQGETQYF
.	TRBV5-1	TRBJ1-4	13	.	TGCGCCAGCAGCCCCGGCCCCGGGGAAAAACTGTTTTTT	CASSPGPGEKLFF
once	TRBV15	TRBJ1-4	14	.	TGTGCCACCAGCAGAACAGTTACTAATGAAAAACTGTTTTTT	CATSRTVTNEKLFF
.	TRBV29-1	TRBJ1-1	15	.	TGCAGCGCGAGTCTTGCCGGGACACGGGCCACTGAAGCTTTCTTT	CSASLAGTRATEAFF
.	TRBV2	TRBJ1-3	15	TRBD1	TGTGCCAGCAGTGAAGTAGGGACAGGGGGAAACACCATATATTTT	CASSEVGTGGNTIYF
.	TRBV7-2	TRBJ1-2	15	TRBD1	TGTGCCAGCAGTCCTTCAGCAGGGGGGATCTATGGCTACACCTTC	CASSPSAGGIYGYTF
.	TRBV7-9	TRBJ1-1	14	.	TGTGCCAGCAGCTTTACAGATACGAACACTGAAGCTTTCTTT	CASSFTDTNTEAFF
.	TRBV11-3	TRBJ2-1	15	TRBD2	TGTGCCAGCAGCTTAGTGCGGGAGGGCCGGAATGAGCAGTTCTTC	CASSLVREGRNEQFF